This T cell receptor (beta chain) is from a study of tumor and adjacent non-tumor tissue in lung cancer (dated by TCRdb to 2016 to 2019). Regarding the study in general: The cohort included around twelve adenocarcinoma, a couple of squamous cell carcinoma and 1 small cell lung cancer patients. Over 25 paired specimens, one tumor and one normal lung sample per patient, were profiled by TCRbeta CDR3 sequencing. The study compared bulk TCRbeta repertoires between lung tumor tissue and matched distant non-tumor lung tissue from 15 or so lung cancer patients. A total of roughly 120,000,000 productive TCRbeta reads were generated by sequencing, corresponding to an average of about 4.2 million reads per sample. The 15 or so patients were aged roughly 30 to 80 years, included about ten men and 5 women, and had TNM stage I to III disease.

As concerns this clonotype: The antigen this receptor binds is unknown. Per-base qualities were not stored, and no clone one base away is much larger.

Broad study findings and their caveats: Significantly higher TCR diversity was found in younger patients, and higher tumor TCR diversity was associated with shorter overall and disease-free survival. Peripheral blood was not sequenced, so blood TCRbeta repertoires in these lung cancer patients were not examined. Neither the sequencing platform nor unique molecular identifiers are mentioned in the methods. The top 100 clones accounted for a significantly larger cumulative portion of the repertoire in normal lung than in tumor tissue. Tumor tissue showed significantly higher TCR diversity (inverse Simpson) than normal lung tissue, at roughly 390 vs 170 (P = 0.0075, Mann-Whitney U test). Only around 14 patients were in the cohort, and the authors stated that larger samples and more detailed clinical data are needed.

V has 0 bases trimmed and J has 4 bases trimmed; junction bases matching no gene number 5. The germline V gene gives CDR1 as SQVTM and CDR2 as ANQGSEA. There are 14 amino acids in the CDR3, from cysteine to phenylalanine inclusive. Only the CDR3 region is kept as DNA, spanning 42 bases read in frame from base 1. Libraries came from multiplex PCR. The run used an Illumina HiSeq 2500. Following protocols modified from ARM-PCR, the researchers constructed TCRbeta libraries through three rounds of nested PCR with primers (Table S4). Before sequencing, PCR products in the 200-500 bp range were cut out of the gel and cleaned up using the QIAquick gel extraction kit. The original pipeline was this. Reads were cleaned using Trimmomatic, were merged into complete CDR3 sequences using FLASH, and were assigned to V(D)J germline segments using MiTCR. Clonal diversity was computed as the inverse Simpson's index with VDJtools. Productive reads were defined as in-frame sequences without a premature stop codon. TCRdb took the public reads, trimmed them with fastp at Q25, ran MiXCR for clone calling and kept in-frame beta chains. Rows with a matching CDR3 protein are joined into one entry that keeps the most common DNA and genes. These V and J calls rely on TCRdb rather than the paper's analysis. In all, the sample holds 60,000 to 70,000 distinct CDR3 sequences, and about 77% of those were seen once. Over 35% of the sample lies in the top ten.

RNA was isolated from bulk unsorted tissue, and RNA quality was assessed with a NanoDrop ND-1000 and an Agilent 2100. Normal lung samples were distant non-tumor tissue taken more than 3 cm from the tumor edge. Donors were newly diagnosed lung cancer patients admitted for thoracic surgery in China between August and November 2014, without prior chemotherapy. Anyone who had undergone radiotherapy or chemotherapy before, or who had another cancer at the same time, was left out of the study. Pieces of surgical tissue measuring about 1-2.2 cm3 were kept in RNAlater solution and stored at -80 degrees C until use.

The rearranged segments are TRBV29-1 and TRBJ2-5, with 7 bases matching TRBD2. The sequencing input was distant non-tumor lung tissue. This clonotype originated in a man aged 60 to 69 with non-small cell lung cancer. The bases read TGCAGCGTTGAAGATGGGTCTAGCGGAGAGACCCAGTACTTC. Its protein product is CSVEDGSSGETQYF.